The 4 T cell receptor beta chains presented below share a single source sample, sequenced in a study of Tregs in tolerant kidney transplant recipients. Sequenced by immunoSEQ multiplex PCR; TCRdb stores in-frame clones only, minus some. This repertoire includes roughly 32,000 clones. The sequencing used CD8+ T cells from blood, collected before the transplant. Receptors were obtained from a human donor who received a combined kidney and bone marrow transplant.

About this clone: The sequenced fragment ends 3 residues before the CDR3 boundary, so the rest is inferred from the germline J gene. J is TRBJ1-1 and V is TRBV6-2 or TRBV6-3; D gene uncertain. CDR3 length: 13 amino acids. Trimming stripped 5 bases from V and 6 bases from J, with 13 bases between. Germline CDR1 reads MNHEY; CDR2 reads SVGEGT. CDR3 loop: CASSPAPRAEAFF. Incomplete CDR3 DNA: TGTGCCAGCAGTCCGGCCCCCCGGGCTGAA.

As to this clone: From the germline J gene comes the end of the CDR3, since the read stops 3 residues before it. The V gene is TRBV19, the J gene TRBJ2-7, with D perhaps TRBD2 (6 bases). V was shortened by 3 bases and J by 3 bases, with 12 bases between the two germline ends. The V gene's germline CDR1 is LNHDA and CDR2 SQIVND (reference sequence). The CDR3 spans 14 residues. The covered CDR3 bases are TGTGCCAGTAGTATGAGGCGGGATAGCTACGAG. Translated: CASSMRRDSYE. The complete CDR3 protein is CASSMRRDSYEQYF.

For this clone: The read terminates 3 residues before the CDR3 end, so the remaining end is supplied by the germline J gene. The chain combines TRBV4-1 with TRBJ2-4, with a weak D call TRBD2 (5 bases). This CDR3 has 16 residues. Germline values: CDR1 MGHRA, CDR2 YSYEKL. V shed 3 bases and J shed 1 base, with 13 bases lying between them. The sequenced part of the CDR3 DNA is TGCGCCAGCAGCCAGAGCCCCGGCGGGGCCAAAAACATT. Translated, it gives CASSQSPGGAKNI. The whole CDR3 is CASSQSPGGAKNIQYF.

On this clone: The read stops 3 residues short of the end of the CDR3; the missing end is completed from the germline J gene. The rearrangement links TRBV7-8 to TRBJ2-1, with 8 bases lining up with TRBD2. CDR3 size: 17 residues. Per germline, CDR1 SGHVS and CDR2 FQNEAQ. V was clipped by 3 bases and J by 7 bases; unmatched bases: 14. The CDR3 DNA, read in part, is TGTGCCAGCAGCTTCCCCGAAGGACTAGCTTTCCGGAATGAG. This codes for CASSFPEGLAFRNE. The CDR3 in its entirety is CASSFPEGLAFRNEQFF.